Listed below are T cell receptor beta chains from one sample, sequenced in a study of T cells after yellow fever vaccination. TCRdb analysed the 5' RACE reads with MiXCR anew, one entry per CDR3 protein. The data contain hundreds of thousands of distinct CDR3 sequences, about 12% of them singletons. The sequenced sample was PBMCs, obtained on the day of the yellow fever booster vaccination. The receptors originated from a man younger than 45 who received the YFV17D yellow fever vaccine. CDR3s include the opening cysteine and the closing phenylalanine or tryptophan. Fields, in order: J gene, clone size, D gene, V gene, CDR3 DNA, CDR3 protein. The D gene is left open where the match is weak. Some rows have no size entry. The others give once, few or many, or a class for an expanded clone.

>TRBJ2-1|NA|TRBD2|TRBV9
TGTGCCAGCAGTGCTAGCGGGGGCGGGTACAATGAGCAGTTCTTC
CASSASGGGYNEQFF
>TRBJ2-7|NA|NA|TRBV6-1
TGTGCCAGCAGCCTATCTTCTAGGTACGAGCAGTACTTC
CASSLSSRYEQYF
>TRBJ2-3|once|NA|TRBV9
TGTGCCAGCAGCGAGGGGTGGGACGGCCACACGCAGTATTTT
CASSEGWDGHTQYF
>TRBJ2-1|NA|TRBD2|TRBV19
TGTGCCAGTAGCCCCCCCGGGACTAGCGGGCTGTACAATGAGCAGTTCTTC
CASSPPGTSGLYNEQFF
>TRBJ2-5|few|NA|TRBV7-8
TGTGCCAGCAGCTTAGGAAGTTGGGCCGGAGAGACCCAGTACTTC
CASSLGSWAGETQYF
>TRBJ2-1|NA|NA|TRBV6-5
TGTGCCAGCAGTTACACCCGGGACACCGGACACAATGAGCAGTTCTTC
CASSYTRDTGHNEQFF
>TRBJ2-2|NA|NA|TRBV4-3
TGCGCCAGCAGCCAAGATCTGAACGGGCCAGGCGGGGAGCTGTTTTTT
CASSQDLNGPGGELFF
>TRBJ2-3|few|TRBD2|TRBV7-9
TGTGCCAGCAGCTTAGGCCAAACTAGCGGGCGCACAGATACGCAGTATTTT
CASSLGQTSGRTDTQYF
>TRBJ2-2|NA|TRBD1|TRBV27
TGTGCCAGCAGTATACGGACAGGGGGTGGGACCGGGGAGCTGTTTTTT
CASSIRTGGGTGELFF
>TRBJ2-7|NA|TRBD2|TRBV7-2
TGTGCCAGCAGCGCACCTGTAGCGGGAGGGCCTTGGGAGCAGTACTTC
CASSAPVAGGPWEQYF
>TRBJ2-1|NA|TRBD2|TRBV7-2
TGTGCCAGCAGCTTTAGCGGGAATCTCTACAATGAGCAGTTCTTC
CASSFSGNLYNEQFF
>TRBJ1-2|NA|NA|TRBV9
TGTGCCAGCAGCGTGGGGACACCTAACTATGGCTACACCTTC
CASSVGTPNYGYTF
>TRBJ1-4|NA|NA|TRBV12-3/TRBV12-4
TGTGCCAGCAGTCCATGGGACTTGGGATCTGGGACAAGTAGAGCCGAAAAACTGTTTTTT
CASSPWDLGSGTSRAEKLFF
>TRBJ2-3|few|TRBD2|TRBV4-3
TGCGCCAGCAGCCAAGACGCTAGCGGGCGCACAGATACGCAGTATTTT
CASSQDASGRTDTQYF
>TRBJ2-5|many|NA|TRBV25-1
TGTGCCAGCAGTGAAAGCCCGGTGACCCAGTACTTC
CASSESPVTQYF
>TRBJ2-1|NA|TRBD1|TRBV10-2
TGCGCCAGCGGAGGCCGGGACAGAACGTACAATGAGCAGTTCTTC
CASGGRDRTYNEQFF
>TRBJ2-1|few|NA|TRBV20-1
TGCAGTGCTAGAGAGGCGGTTGGACCGTCCTACAATGAGCAGTTCTTC
CSAREAVGPSYNEQFF
>TRBJ2-1|NA|TRBD2|TRBV11-3
TGTGCCAGCAGCCCAACCGGTAGCGGGGATTACAATGAGCAGTTCTTC
CASSPTGSGDYNEQFF
>TRBJ2-5|NA|NA|TRBV12-3/TRBV12-4
TGTGCCAGCAGTTTTAACTCCCCCTCGAAGACCCAGTACTTC
CASSFNSPSKTQYF
>TRBJ1-2|few|TRBD1|TRBV9
TGTGCCAGCAGCGAGGGACAGGGGGCTAACTATGGCTACACCTTC
CASSEGQGANYGYTF
>TRBJ2-3|NA|NA|TRBV4-1
TGCGCCAGCAGGCCAGTTCTAACCCGCACAGATACGCAGTATTTT
CASRPVLTRTDTQYF
>TRBJ2-5|few|NA|TRBV10-3
TGTGCCATCAGTGACTACCAAGAGACCCAGTACTTC
CAISDYQETQYF
>TRBJ2-1|once|NA|TRBV20-1
TGCAGTGCCCAAGTTACCCAGAACAATGAGCAGTTCTTC
CSAQVTQNNEQFF
>TRBJ1-2|few|NA|TRBV11-1
TGTGCCAGCAGCTTGGACAGCGCCTATGGCTACACCTTC
CASSLDSAYGYTF
>TRBJ2-1|NA|NA|TRBV9
TGTGCCAGCAGCGTAGCTTATTACGGGGATGAGCAGTTCTTC
CASSVAYYGDEQFF
>TRBJ2-3|NA|NA|TRBV27
TGTGCCAGCAGGACCTCAGGGTCAGATACGCAGTATTTT
CASRTSGSDTQYF
>TRBJ1-4|few|NA|TRBV5-1
TGCGCCAGCAGCTTGCGCACAGGGATCTCCACTAATGAAAAACTGTTTTTT
CASSLRTGISTNEKLFF
>TRBJ2-7|NA|NA|TRBV28
TGTGCCAGCAGTACCTACGAGCAGTACTTC
CASSTYEQYF
>TRBJ2-7|few|NA|TRBV28
TGTGCCAGCAGTGGTGCCGCGGGACACACATCCTACGAGCAGTACTTC
CASSGAAGHTSYEQYF
>TRBJ2-2|few|NA|TRBV20-1
TGCAGCGTTACAGGGTTGGGGGAGCTGTTTTTT
CSVTGLGELFF
>TRBJ2-1|medium-sized|NA|TRBV28
TGTGCCATAAGACCCCCGGGCCCCTACAATGAGCAGTTCTTC
CAIRPPGPYNEQFF
>TRBJ2-7|many|TRBD1|TRBV7-2
TGTGCCAGCAGCCGAGGACAGGGGGGCTACGAGCAGTACTTC
CASSRGQGGYEQYF
>TRBJ2-1|NA|NA|TRBV14
TGTGCCAGCAGCCAAGATCCCCCCCAGGGCTACAATGAGCAGTTCTTC
CASSQDPPQGYNEQFF
>TRBJ2-7|NA|TRBD2|TRBV20-1
TGCAGTGCTAGAGTAGCGGGACTAGAAGCCTACGAGCAGTACTTC
CSARVAGLEAYEQYF
>TRBJ2-7|few|NA|TRBV6-6
TGTGCCAGCAGGCTCGGCGGCTCCTACGAGCAGTACTTC
CASRLGGSYEQYF
>TRBJ2-1|few|NA|TRBV7-2
TGTGCCAGCAGCGGGCAGGCGGGCAATGAGCAGTTCTTC
CASSGQAGNEQFF
>TRBJ2-1|few|TRBD2|TRBV20-1
TGCTGTGCTAGGGTGCCTAGCGGGAACCCATACAATGAGCAGTTCTTC
CCARVPSGNPYNEQFF
>TRBJ2-3|few|NA|TRBV4-3
TGCGCCAGCAGCCAAGCCCCTCTGACAGATACGCAGTATTTT
CASSQAPLTDTQYF
>TRBJ2-4|NA|NA|TRBV11-2
TGTGCAACGTGTAGGACCCCTGGGGCCAAAAACATTCAGTACTTC
CATCRTPGAKNIQYF